The rows below give T cell receptor beta chains drawn from one sample of a study of cytomegalovirus exposure and HLA in healthy donors. Here immunoSEQ multiplex PCR was the method, and the copy in TCRdb shows in-frame clones only, minus some. The data hold 150,000 to 200,000 clones, with more than 80% observed a single time. Sequencing input: PBMCs. These receptors all come from a man aged 18 to 35 in good health and CMV-seronegative. Both conserved end residues are part of each CDR3. A D gene is named only where the DNA matches it firmly. Size values are once, few and many counts, or a class for expanded clones, and some rows have none.

D gene: NA; clone size: NA; V gene: TRBV7-9; J gene: TRBJ2-3; CDR3 protein: CASSLHQGYTDTQYF; CDR3 DNA: TGTGCCAGCAGCTTACATCAGGGGTACACAGATACGCAGTATTTT
D gene: NA; clone size: NA; V gene: TRBV5-4; J gene: TRBJ2-4; CDR3 protein: CASSSLGSGEAKNIQYF; CDR3 DNA: TGTGCCAGCAGCTCGCTGGGTTCCGGGGAAGCCAAAAACATTCAGTACTTC
D gene: NA; clone size: NA; V gene: TRBV29-1; J gene: TRBJ1-2; CDR3 protein: CSVGGTGLELGYTF; CDR3 DNA: TGCAGCGTTGGCGGGACGGGGCTCGAATTAGGCTACACCTTC
D gene: TRBD1; clone size: NA; V gene: TRBV12-5; J gene: TRBJ1-1; CDR3 protein: CASGDTGVEAFF; CDR3 DNA: TGTGCTAGTGGAGATACAGGGGTCGAAGCTTTCTTT
D gene: NA; clone size: once; V gene: TRBV30; J gene: TRBJ1-1; CDR3 protein: CTQGYTANTEAFF; CDR3 DNA: TGCACACAGGGCTACACAGCGAACACTGAAGCTTTCTTT
D gene: TRBD1; clone size: NA; V gene: TRBV6-1; J gene: TRBJ2-1; CDR3 protein: CASSDPGQGRNEQFF; CDR3 DNA: TGTGCCAGCAGTGACCCGGGACAGGGGCGCAATGAGCAGTTCTTC
D gene: NA; clone size: NA; V gene: TRBV5-4; J gene: TRBJ1-1; CDR3 protein: CASSPLASDRNTEAFF; CDR3 DNA: TGTGCCAGCAGCCCTCTCGCTTCCGACAGGAACACTGAAGCTTTCTTT
D gene: TRBD1; clone size: NA; V gene: TRBV5-1; J gene: TRBJ2-7; CDR3 protein: CASSLVQGQYEQYF; CDR3 DNA: TGCGCCAGCAGCTTGGTACAGGGGCAGTACGAGCAGTACTTC
D gene: NA; clone size: NA; V gene: TRBV5-1; J gene: TRBJ1-3; CDR3 protein: CASSLVGSRPSGNTIYF; CDR3 DNA: TGCGCCAGCAGCTTGGTGGGCAGTCGCCCCTCTGGAAACACCATATATTTT
D gene: NA; clone size: NA; V gene: TRBV2; J gene: TRBJ1-1; CDR3 protein: CASSPSDGRGTEAFF; CDR3 DNA: TGTGCCAGCAGTCCGAGCGACGGGAGGGGCACTGAAGCTTTCTTT
D gene: TRBD2; clone size: NA; V gene: TRBV6-5; J gene: TRBJ2-7; CDR3 protein: CASSGTSGSYEQYF; CDR3 DNA: TGTGCCAGCAGCGGGACTAGCGGTTCCTACGAGCAGTACTTC
D gene: NA; clone size: NA; V gene: TRBV14; J gene: TRBJ1-2; CDR3 protein: CASSPADRGYTF; CDR3 DNA: TGTGCCAGCAGCCCGGCGGATAGGGGCTACACCTTC
D gene: TRBD1; clone size: NA; V gene: TRBV4-2; J gene: TRBJ2-1; CDR3 protein: CASSQEGPERDRGYNEQFF; CDR3 DNA: TGTGCCAGCAGCCAAGAGGGGCCTGAACGGGACAGGGGCTACAATGAGCAGTTCTTC
D gene: TRBD2; clone size: NA; V gene: TRBV10-3; J gene: TRBJ2-7; CDR3 protein: CAISITGTSGPFEQYF; CDR3 DNA: TGTGCCATCAGTATTACCGGGACTAGCGGACCCTTCGAGCAGTACTTC
D gene: NA; clone size: NA; V gene: TRBV6-1; J gene: TRBJ1-1; CDR3 protein: CASSALNEAFF; CDR3 DNA: TGTGCCAGCAGTGCCCTAAATGAAGCTTTCTTT
D gene: NA; clone size: few; V gene: TRBV5-1; J gene: TRBJ1-1; CDR3 protein: CASRPREANTEAFF; CDR3 DNA: TGCGCCAGCAGGCCCCGGGAGGCGAACACTGAAGCTTTCTTT
D gene: NA; clone size: NA; V gene: TRBV7-9; J gene: TRBJ2-7; CDR3 protein: CASNDGGGLSYEQYF; CDR3 DNA: TGTGCCAGCAACGACGGCGGGGGCCTTTCCTACGAGCAGTACTTC
D gene: TRBD1; clone size: NA; V gene: TRBV10-3; J gene: TRBJ1-3; CDR3 protein: CAIRVQGATIGNTIYF; CDR3 DNA: TGTGCCATCAGAGTACAGGGGGCCACCATTGGAAACACCATATATTTT
D gene: TRBD1; clone size: NA; V gene: TRBV19; J gene: TRBJ1-6; CDR3 protein: CASNPTGAYPNSPLHF; CDR3 DNA: TGTGCCAGTAACCCGACAGGGGCTTACCCCAATTCACCCCTCCACTTT
D gene: NA; clone size: once; V gene: TRBV2; J gene: TRBJ2-2; CDR3 protein: CASREGEGTGELFF; CDR3 DNA: TGTGCCAGCAGGGAGGGAGAGGGCACCGGGGAGCTGTTTTTT
D gene: NA; clone size: NA; V gene: TRBV11-2; J gene: TRBJ1-1; CDR3 protein: CASSLDGQSGTEAFF; CDR3 DNA: TGTGCCAGCAGCTTAGATGGGCAATCAGGCACTGAAGCTTTCTTT
D gene: TRBD2; clone size: NA; V gene: TRBV18; J gene: TRBJ2-1; CDR3 protein: CASSSMASGRATNNEQFF; CDR3 DNA: TGTGCCAGCTCTTCTATGGCTAGCGGGAGAGCCACCAACAATGAGCAGTTCTTC
D gene: TRBD1; clone size: NA; V gene: TRBV7-2; J gene: TRBJ2-7; CDR3 protein: CASSAGTGDGRGEQYF; CDR3 DNA: TGTGCCAGCAGCGCCGGGACAGGGGACGGGAGGGGCGAGCAGTACTTC
D gene: NA; clone size: NA; V gene: TRBV7-9; J gene: TRBJ2-1; CDR3 protein: CASSLGHPQAGFF; CDR3 DNA: TGTGCCAGCAGCTTAGGTCACCCCCAGGCGGGGTTCTTC
D gene: NA; clone size: NA; V gene: TRBV27; J gene: TRBJ2-5; CDR3 protein: CASTNLGGRRETQYF; CDR3 DNA: TGTGCCAGCACCAATCTCGGGGGGCGAAGGGAGACCCAGTACTTC
D gene: NA; clone size: NA; V gene: TRBV10-3; J gene: TRBJ1-4; CDR3 protein: CAISAAGTGFANEKLFF; CDR3 DNA: TGTGCCATCAGTGCCGCGGGTACGGGCTTCGCTAATGAAAAACTGTTTTTT
D gene: TRBD1; clone size: NA; V gene: TRBV7-3; J gene: TRBJ2-3; CDR3 protein: CASSQDRASTDTQYF; CDR3 DNA: TGTGCCAGCAGCCAAGACAGGGCTAGCACAGATACGCAGTATTTT
D gene: TRBD1; clone size: NA; V gene: TRBV2; J gene: TRBJ2-7; CDR3 protein: CASGTGLIYEQYF; CDR3 DNA: TGTGCCAGCGGGACAGGGTTGATCTACGAGCAGTACTTC
D gene: NA; clone size: NA; V gene: TRBV29-1; J gene: TRBJ2-7; CDR3 protein: CSVETTAYEQYF; CDR3 DNA: TGCAGCGTTGAGACCACAGCCTACGAGCAGTACTTC
D gene: TRBD1; clone size: NA; V gene: TRBV28; J gene: TRBJ2-1; CDR3 protein: CASSVGTGGKQFF; CDR3 DNA: TGTGCCAGCAGTGTAGGGACAGGAGGAAAACAGTTCTTC
D gene: TRBD2; clone size: NA; V gene: TRBV28; J gene: TRBJ2-3; CDR3 protein: CASSLGGSGNTQYF; CDR3 DNA: TGTGCCAGCAGTTTGGGCGGGAGCGGGAATACGCAGTATTTT
D gene: TRBD2; clone size: NA; V gene: TRBV4-3; J gene: TRBJ2-7; CDR3 protein: CASSQGHGSGISYEQYF; CDR3 DNA: TGCGCCAGCAGCCAAGGTCATGGCAGCGGGATAAGCTACGAGCAGTACTTC
D gene: NA; clone size: NA; V gene: TRBV7-9; J gene: TRBJ1-3; CDR3 protein: CASSWSSSGNTIYF; CDR3 DNA: TGTGCCAGCAGCTGGAGTAGTAGCGGAAACACCATATATTTT
D gene: NA; clone size: few; V gene: TRBV6-5; J gene: TRBJ1-1; CDR3 protein: CASSRGGVAFF; CDR3 DNA: TGTGCCAGCTCCCGGGGAGGTGTAGCTTTCTTT
D gene: NA; clone size: once; V gene: TRBV5-1; J gene: TRBJ2-3; CDR3 protein: CASRLQGSDTQYF; CDR3 DNA: TGCGCCAGCAGATTACAGGGTTCGGATACGCAGTATTTT
D gene: NA; clone size: few; V gene: TRBV15; J gene: TRBJ2-2; CDR3 protein: CATSRELGGLTGELFF; CDR3 DNA: TGTGCCACCAGCAGAGAACTAGGAGGCCTCACCGGGGAGCTGTTTTTT
D gene: TRBD2; clone size: NA; V gene: TRBV5-1; J gene: TRBJ2-2; CDR3 protein: CASSLAGVTGELFF; CDR3 DNA: TGCGCCAGCAGTCTAGCGGGAGTCACCGGGGAGCTGTTTTTT
D gene: TRBD1; clone size: NA; V gene: TRBV29-1; J gene: TRBJ1-2; CDR3 protein: CSVEQGQNYGYTF; CDR3 DNA: TGCAGCGTTGAACAGGGACAGAACTATGGCTACACCTTC
D gene: NA; clone size: NA; V gene: TRBV6-6; J gene: TRBJ2-7; CDR3 protein: CASSLFLLSSYEQYF; CDR3 DNA: TGTGCCAGCAGCCTTTTCCTTCTTAGCTCCTACGAGCAGTACTTC
D gene: TRBD1; clone size: NA; V gene: TRBV5-1; J gene: TRBJ2-2; CDR3 protein: CASSFLGTGGSNTGELFF; CDR3 DNA: TGCGCCAGCAGCTTCTTGGGGACAGGGGGCTCGAACACCGGGGAGCTGTTTTTT
D gene: TRBD1; clone size: NA; V gene: TRBV30; J gene: TRBJ2-5; CDR3 protein: CAASGTGRLWGGEETQYF; CDR3 DNA: TGTGCCGCCTCCGGGACAGGGCGATTGTGGGGGGGAGAAGAGACCCAGTACTTC
D gene: NA; clone size: NA; V gene: TRBV2; J gene: TRBJ2-4; CDR3 protein: CAFGQGYIQYF; CDR3 DNA: TGTGCCTTCGGGCAGGGCTACATTCAGTACTTC
D gene: NA; clone size: NA; V gene: TRBV11-1; J gene: TRBJ2-3; CDR3 protein: CASSLGGWRDGEYTDTQYF; CDR3 DNA: TGTGCCAGCAGCCTAGGGGGGTGGAGGGACGGAGAATACACAGATACGCAGTATTTT
D gene: NA; clone size: NA; V gene: TRBV6-1; J gene: TRBJ1-2; CDR3 protein: CATLRGPSNYGYTF; CDR3 DNA: TGTGCCACACTCAGGGGACCCTCTAACTATGGCTACACCTTC
D gene: NA; clone size: NA; V gene: TRBV28; J gene: TRBJ1-1; CDR3 protein: CASSPGTLYTEAFF; CDR3 DNA: TGTGCCAGCAGTCCCGGGACACTTTACACTGAAGCTTTCTTT
D gene: NA; clone size: NA; V gene: TRBV27; J gene: TRBJ2-7; CDR3 protein: CASSLRGSSFTYEQYF; CDR3 DNA: TGTGCCAGCAGTTTAAGGGGGTCGTCCTTTACCTACGAGCAGTACTTC
D gene: NA; clone size: NA; V gene: TRBV28; J gene: TRBJ2-4; CDR3 protein: CASSLSAPRLYRGIQYF; CDR3 DNA: TGTGCCAGCAGTTTATCGGCACCTAGGTTGTATAGGGGCATTCAGTACTTC
D gene: TRBD1; clone size: NA; V gene: TRBV6-5; J gene: TRBJ2-1; CDR3 protein: CASSYGGDRGDEQFF; CDR3 DNA: TGTGCCAGCAGTTACGGAGGGGACAGGGGCGATGAGCAGTTCTTC
D gene: NA; clone size: NA; V gene: TRBV27; J gene: TRBJ2-7; CDR3 protein: CASSLSGRRGPYEQYF; CDR3 DNA: TGTGCCAGCAGTTTATCGGGGAGGAGGGGTCCCTACGAGCAGTACTTC
D gene: TRBD1; clone size: NA; V gene: TRBV27; J gene: TRBJ1-5; CDR3 protein: CASSPDRVEDQPQHF; CDR3 DNA: TGTGCCAGCAGTCCGGACAGGGTCGAGGATCAGCCCCAGCATTTT
D gene: NA; clone size: NA; V gene: TRBV4-1; J gene: TRBJ2-1; CDR3 protein: CASSHSSYNEQFF; CDR3 DNA: TGCGCCAGCAGCCATAGCTCCTACAATGAGCAGTTCTTC